These T cell receptor beta chains were read from a single sample in a study of blood T cell repertoires in COVID-19. Sequencing used immunoSEQ multiplex PCR; TCRdb keeps in-frame clones, though not all of them. The top ten hold about 4% of the sample, which has 200,000 to 250,000 clones, approximately 88% seen once. Sample: PBMCs or T cells enriched from blood (not recorded which). These TCRs come from a woman younger than 45 who had been exposed to COVID-19. CDR3s include the opening cysteine and the closing phenylalanine or tryptophan. D genes are given only for firm matches. Rows may omit the clone size; those that give it use once, few, many or a size class.

CDR3	DNA	J	D	size	V
CASSPQGRGYTF	TGTGCCAGCAGTCCACAGGGACGTGGCTACACCTTC	TRBJ1-2	.	.	TRBV28
CASSGTSTSTDTQYF	TGTGCCAGCAGTGGGACTAGCACAAGCACAGATACGCAGTATTTT	TRBJ2-3	TRBD2	.	TRBV2
CASSQGLQRLSPLHF	TGTGCCAGCAGCCAAGGGCTACAACGACTTTCACCCCTCCACTTT	TRBJ1-6	.	.	TRBV14
CASSLTANYGYTF	TGTGCCAGCTCCCTGACAGCTAACTATGGCTACACCTTC	TRBJ1-2	.	.	TRBV6-5
CASSSGYRSYNEQFF	TGCGCCAGCAGCTCCGGGTACCGCTCCTACAATGAGCAGTTCTTC	TRBJ2-1	.	once	TRBV5-1
CASSSGGAPTEAFF	TGCGCCAGCAGCTCAGGGGGCGCACCCACTGAAGCTTTCTTT	TRBJ1-1	TRBD1	.	TRBV5-1
CASSQVGRRDNEQFF	TGCGCCAGCAGCCAAGTTGGTCGGAGAGACAATGAGCAGTTCTTC	TRBJ2-1	.	.	TRBV4-1
CASRETGTVGELFF	TGTGCCAGCAGGGAAACAGGCACCGTCGGGGAGCTGTTTTTT	TRBJ2-2	.	.	TRBV7-9
CASSSGGGTNTGELFF	TGTGCCAGCAGCTCCGGGGGGGGGACAAACACCGGGGAGCTGTTTTTT	TRBJ2-2	TRBD2	.	TRBV11-3
CASSQGAWEQYF	TGTGCCAGCAGCCAGGGGGCGTGGGAGCAGTACTTC	TRBJ2-7	.	.	TRBV4-2
CASSHPGRAGTDTQYF	TGCGCCAGCAGCCATCCCGGCAGGGCCGGGACAGATACGCAGTATTTT	TRBJ2-3	.	.	TRBV4-1
CASSPASGLASYEQYF	TGCGCCAGCAGCCCAGCCTCGGGACTAGCGTCCTACGAGCAGTACTTC	TRBJ2-7	TRBD2	.	TRBV4-1
CASSSAGAGGDYEQYF	TGCGCCAGCAGCTCGGCTGGAGCGGGAGGCGACTACGAGCAGTACTTC	TRBJ2-7	TRBD2	.	TRBV5-1
CATSDRSLETQYF	TGTGCCACCAGTGATCGATCACTAGAGACCCAGTACTTC	TRBJ2-5	.	.	TRBV24-1
CASSQEPRGEPLHF	TGTGCCAGCAGCCAAGAACCCAGAGGAGAACCCCTCCACTTT	TRBJ1-6	.	.	TRBV3-1/TRBV3-2
CASSFTRISDTQYF	TGCGCCAGCAGCTTCACTAGAATCTCAGATACGCAGTATTTT	TRBJ2-3	.	.	TRBV5-1
CSVAGGAETQYF	TGCAGCGTAGCGGGAGGGGCAGAGACCCAGTACTTC	TRBJ2-5	TRBD2	.	TRBV29-1
CATSISGSNEQYF	TGTGCCACCTCCATTAGCGGGAGCAACGAGCAGTACTTC	TRBJ2-7	TRBD2	.	TRBV7-8
CASSQESSRTQYF	TGCGCCAGCAGCCAAGAAAGTAGCCGGACCCAGTACTTC	TRBJ2-5	.	.	TRBV4-1
CASSEGLMNTEAFF	TGTGCCAGTAGTGAGGGACTGATGAACACTGAAGCTTTCTTT	TRBJ1-1	.	.	TRBV19
CASSEFHRGLAGDTQYF	TGTGCCAGCAGTGAATTTCATCGAGGACTAGCTGGAGATACGCAGTATTTT	TRBJ2-3	TRBD2	.	TRBV25-1
CASGLADYNEQFF	TGTGCCAGTGGACTAGCTGATTACAATGAGCAGTTCTTC	TRBJ2-1	TRBD2	.	TRBV19
CASGLGQTPASGNTIYF	TGTGCTAGTGGTTTGGGACAGACTCCAGCCTCTGGAAACACCATATATTTT	TRBJ1-3	.	.	TRBV12-5
CASSPTSGSGNEQFF	TGCGCCAGCAGTCCCACTAGCGGGAGTGGAAATGAGCAGTTCTTC	TRBJ2-1	TRBD2	.	TRBV5-1
CASSRVGVAGSNTEAFF	TGTGCCAGCAGTCGAGTTGGGGTGGCAGGGTCGAACACTGAAGCTTTCTTT	TRBJ1-1	.	.	TRBV27
CASSSAGRIRNEKLFF	TGTGCCAGCAGTTCCGCAGGGCGTATCAGAAATGAAAAACTGTTTTTT	TRBJ1-4	.	.	TRBV27
CASSLAGPITGELFF	TGTGCCAGCAGTTTAGCGGGGCCGATCACCGGGGAGCTGTTTTTT	TRBJ2-2	.	.	TRBV27
CAISESDRLNRLNTEAFF	TGTGCCATCAGTGAGTCCGACAGGTTGAACCGCCTGAACACTGAAGCTTTCTTT	TRBJ1-1	.	.	TRBV10-3
CASTPDRGRGETQYF	TGTGCCAGCACCCCAGACAGGGGGCGTGGAGAGACCCAGTACTTC	TRBJ2-5	TRBD1	.	TRBV5-6
CASSLSIGAPSWVDEQFF	TGTGCCAGCAGTTTATCGATAGGGGCCCCAAGTTGGGTCGATGAGCAGTTCTTC	TRBJ2-1	.	.	TRBV27
CASSAEGYEQYF	TGTGCCAGCAGTGCAGAGGGTTACGAGCAGTACTTC	TRBJ2-7	.	.	TRBV2
CASSPGLAENTGELFF	TGCGCCAGCAGCCCCGGACTAGCGGAGAACACCGGGGAGCTGTTTTTT	TRBJ2-2	TRBD2	.	TRBV5-1
CASNPGDRFNEKLFF	TGTGCCAGCAACCCCGGGGACAGGTTCAATGAAAAACTGTTTTTT	TRBJ1-4	TRBD1	.	TRBV7-2
CASSKGRSRGEEKLFF	TGTGCCAGCAGCAAAGGCCGGTCTCGGGGAGAGGAAAAACTGTTTTTT	TRBJ1-4	.	.	TRBV21-1
CASSLLGENEQFF	TGTGCCAGCAGTTTGCTCGGAGAGAATGAGCAGTTCTTC	TRBJ2-1	.	.	TRBV12-3/TRBV12-4
CASTRDTGTGELFF	TGTGCCAGCACCAGGGACACAGGCACCGGGGAGCTGTTTTTT	TRBJ2-2	.	.	TRBV6-5
CASSVASDRANTGELFF	TGTGCCAGCAGCGTAGCCTCAGACAGGGCGAACACCGGGGAGCTGTTTTTT	TRBJ2-2	TRBD1	once	TRBV9
CASSPGTGRVETQYF	TGTGCCAGCAGCCCGGGGACAGGGAGGGTAGAGACCCAGTACTTC	TRBJ2-5	TRBD1	.	TRBV3-1/TRBV3-2
CASSPRDYHEQFF	TGTGCCAGTAGTCCCCGGGACTACCATGAGCAGTTCTTC	TRBJ2-1	TRBD2	few	TRBV19
CASSSAGTSSYEQYF	TGTGCCAGCAGCTCCGCCGGGACAAGCTCCTACGAGCAGTACTTC	TRBJ2-7	.	.	TRBV4-2
CASSSNGPSYEQYF	TGCGCCAGCAGTAGTAACGGTCCCTCCTACGAGCAGTACTTC	TRBJ2-7	.	once	TRBV10-1